This T cell receptor beta chain emerged from a study of beta chain features in type 1 diabetes (dated by TCRdb to 2016 to 2019). For the study in its entirety: Mean age, gender distribution, total cell number and subset yield were not different between patients and healthy donors. Across all samples, some 100,000,000 sorted cells were examined, and cell number per subset correlated strongly with RNA yield. The study compared TCRB repertoires of sorted circulating CD4+ T cell subsets between recently diagnosed type 1 diabetes patients and matched healthy donors. Regulatory and stem cell-like memory subsets were isolated from only 8 patients and about 8 healthy donors, whereas naive and central memory subsets came from all 30 or so donors. Summary of the overall study and its limitations: Because the HLA sub-analyses included only small numbers of individuals, any influence of HLA type on TCRB rearrangement was left unresolved. Type 1 diabetes patients showed a moderate but significant shortening of TCRB CDR3 length in all four CD4+ subsets. Sequencing cDNA rather than genomic DNA could over-represent highly expressing activated cells, although activation and CD3 levels did not differ between groups. PCR might favor shorter templates, but patient and control samples were amplified and corrected together, so any skew would affect both groups equally. At VDJ recombination sites, patients with type 1 diabetes made fewer insertions and deleted more nucleotides, a pattern implying thymic rearrangement abnormalities. The naive, central memory and regulatory TCRB repertoires appeared to resemble one another more closely among patients than among healthy donors.

With respect to this clone: Its specific antigen is unknown. One base away there is no much larger clone; base qualities are not given.

Each donor gave one peripheral blood draw, averaging roughly 0.11 L, which was collected into heparinised tubes. Using a panel that included CD45RO, CCR7, CD25, CD127, CD95 and CD27, naive, central memory, regulatory and stem cell-like memory CD4+ T cells were sorted on a BD FACSAria II. All sorted populations exceeded 98% purity. PBMCs were isolated right away by Lymphoprep density gradient centrifugation and were stained directly, without culture. Samples were stained and sorted in pairs, with one healthy donor and one patient per experiment, so that batch effects were minimized. CDR1 and CDR2 are drawn from the germline V gene (reference sequence): GTSNPN, SVGIG. CDR3 length: 15 amino acids, cysteine to phenylalanine. The retained sequence is limited to the CDR3, 45 bases, with the frame set at the first base. V drops 3 bases and J drops 0 bases, leaving 14 bases in between. All of the isolated RNA was reverse transcribed with the High Capacity cDNA Reverse Transcription Kit, so expressed TCRB transcripts were sequenced. Naive, central memory and regulatory T cell samples underwent deep immunoSEQ sequencing, averaging about 3.3 million total reads per sample. Sorted cells were lysed in RLT buffer, and RNA was extracted using DNase-treated RNeasy Micro or Mini kits according to cell number. To prevent cross-contamination, every cell subset was processed on its own, while patient and healthy donor samples were processed together. The immunoSEQ multiplex PCR was used to amplify TCRB sequences from cDNA, generating 87-bp fragments that spanned the CDR3 region. Sequencing of the amplicons was done on the Illumina HiSeq platform. As for the authors' bioinformatics: Synthetic template baselines were used to correct PCR bias computationally, reads within Hamming distance 2 were collapsed, and singletons that could not be merged were discarded. Reads were aligned against IMGT to assign V, D and J genes, CDR3 length and insertions or deletions at six rearrangement sites. Within each subset, clonotype counts were normalized to sorted cell number, and only after that were true diversity and Gini coefficients computed with the tcR R package. Repertoire sharing was quantified using the overlap coefficient calculated on TCRB nucleotide sequences. Out-of-frame TCRB sequences from naive cells were analyzed to stand in for the pre-selection repertoire. As stored in TCRdb, this immuneACCESS dataset retains in-frame rearrangements with V and J assigned. A fraction of the clones does not appear; measured against another copy, unresolved V genes explain less than half of the discrepancy, and the remainder lacks a known reason. The DNA was the basis for D and trimming; V, J and clone size are from that table. The sample table holds around 500,000 clones, of which approximately 30% were seen once. The ten top clones hold more than 0.055% of the sample.

The chain uses TRBV30 and TRBJ2-5; TRBD2 is possibly the D segment (6 matching bases). Sample: naive CD4+ T cells from blood. The sample's cell subset or site label is to be understood as: true naive CD4+ T cells. The TCR was taken from a man aged 18 to 35 in good health. The nucleotide sequence is TGTGCCTGGAGCGATACCGGGACTTACCAAGAGACCCAGTACTTC. This yields the protein CAWSDTGTYQETQYF.